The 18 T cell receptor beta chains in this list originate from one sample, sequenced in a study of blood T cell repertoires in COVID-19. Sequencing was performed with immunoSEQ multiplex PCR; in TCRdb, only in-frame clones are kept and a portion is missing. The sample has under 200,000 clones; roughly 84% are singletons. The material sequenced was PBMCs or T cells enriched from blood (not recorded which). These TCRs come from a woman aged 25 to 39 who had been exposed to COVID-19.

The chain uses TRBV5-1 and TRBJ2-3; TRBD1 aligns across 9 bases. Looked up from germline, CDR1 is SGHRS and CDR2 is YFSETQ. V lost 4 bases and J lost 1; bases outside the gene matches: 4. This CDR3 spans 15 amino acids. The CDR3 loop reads CASSPGQGGTDTQYF. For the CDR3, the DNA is TGCGCCAGCAGCCCGGGACAGGGAGGCACAGATACGCAGTATTTT. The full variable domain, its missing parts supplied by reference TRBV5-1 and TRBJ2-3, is KAGVTQTPRYLIKTRGQQVTLSCSPISGHRSVSWYQQTPGQGLQFLFEYFSETQRNKGNFPGRFSGRQFSNSRSEMNVSTLELGDSALYLCASSPGQGGTDTQYFGPGTRLTVL.

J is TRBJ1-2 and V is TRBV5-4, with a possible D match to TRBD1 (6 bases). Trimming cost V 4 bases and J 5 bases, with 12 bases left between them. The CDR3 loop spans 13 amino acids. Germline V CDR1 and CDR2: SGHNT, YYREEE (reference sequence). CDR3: CASSPYRVYGYTF. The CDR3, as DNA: TGTGCCAGCAGCCCCTACAGGGTTTATGGCTACACCTTC.

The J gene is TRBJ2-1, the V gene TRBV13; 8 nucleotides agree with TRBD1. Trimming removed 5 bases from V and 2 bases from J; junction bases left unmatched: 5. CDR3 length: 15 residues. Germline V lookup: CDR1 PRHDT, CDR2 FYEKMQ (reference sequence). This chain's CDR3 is CASSPQGAAYNEQFF. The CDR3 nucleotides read TGTGCCAGCAGCCCCCAGGGGGCGGCCTACAATGAGCAGTTCTTC.

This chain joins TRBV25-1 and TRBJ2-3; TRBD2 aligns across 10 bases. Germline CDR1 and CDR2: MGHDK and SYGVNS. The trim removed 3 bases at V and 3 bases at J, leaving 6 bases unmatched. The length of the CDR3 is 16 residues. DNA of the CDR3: TGTGCCAGCAGTGATACTTTTAGCGGGGGGACAGATACGCAGTATTTT. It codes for CASSDTFSGGTDTQYF.

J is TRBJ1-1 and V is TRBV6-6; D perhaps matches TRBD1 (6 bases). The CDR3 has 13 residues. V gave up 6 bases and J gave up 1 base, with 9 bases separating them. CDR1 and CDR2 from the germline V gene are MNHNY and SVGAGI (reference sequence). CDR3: CASSQQGNTEAFF. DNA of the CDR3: TGTGCCAGCAGCCAACAGGGGAACACTGAAGCTTTCTTT.

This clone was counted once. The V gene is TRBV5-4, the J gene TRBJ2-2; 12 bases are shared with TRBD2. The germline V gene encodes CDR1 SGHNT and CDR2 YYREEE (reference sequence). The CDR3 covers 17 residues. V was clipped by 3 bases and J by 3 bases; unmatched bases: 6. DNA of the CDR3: TGTGCCAGCAGCTGGAGCGGACTAGCGGGGCACACCGGGGAGCTGTTTTTT. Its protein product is CASSWSGLAGHTGELFF.

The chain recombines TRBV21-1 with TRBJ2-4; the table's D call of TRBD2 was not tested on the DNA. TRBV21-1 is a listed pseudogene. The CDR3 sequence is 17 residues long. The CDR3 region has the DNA TGTGCCAGCATCAACGGGGGGGGCGTGCAAGCCAAAAACATTCAGTACTTC. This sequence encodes CASINGGGVQAKNIQYF.

The CDR3 here is CASSPREGVSEKLFF. The CDR3 coding sequence is TGTGCCAGCTCACCAAGGGAAGGGGTTAGCGAAAAACTGTTTTTT. The chain joins TRBV18 to TRBJ1-4; D is possibly TRBD1 (5 bases). This CDR3 has 15 amino acids. Germline V lookup: CDR1 KGHSH, CDR2 LQKENI. V was cut by 2 bases and J by 8 bases, with 15 bases left in between. Drawing the rest from reference TRBV18 and TRBJ1-4, the complete variable domain is NAGVMQNPRHLVRRRGQEARLRCSPMKGHSHVYWYRQLPEEGLKFMVYLQKENIIDESGMPKERFSAEFPKEGPSILRIQQVVRGDSAAYFCASSPREGVSEKLFFGSGTQLSVL.

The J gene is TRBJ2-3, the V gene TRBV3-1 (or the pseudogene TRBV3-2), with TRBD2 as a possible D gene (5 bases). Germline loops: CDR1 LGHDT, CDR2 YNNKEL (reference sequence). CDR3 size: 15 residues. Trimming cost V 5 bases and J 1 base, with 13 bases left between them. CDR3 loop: CASSWNRGRTDTQYF. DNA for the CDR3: TGTGCCAGCAGCTGGAATCGGGGTCGCACAGATACGCAGTATTTT.

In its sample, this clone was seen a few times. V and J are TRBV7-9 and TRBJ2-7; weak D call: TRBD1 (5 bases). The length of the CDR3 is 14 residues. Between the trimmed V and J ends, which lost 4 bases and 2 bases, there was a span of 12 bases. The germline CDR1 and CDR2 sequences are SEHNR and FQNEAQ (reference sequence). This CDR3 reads CASSYDDRTYEQYF. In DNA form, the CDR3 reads TGTGCCAGCAGCTACGACGACAGAACCTACGAGCAGTACTTC.

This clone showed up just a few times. CDR3 sequence: CASSLEGAHTEAFF. In nucleotides, the CDR3 is TGTGCCAGCAGCTTGGAGGGGGCGCACACTGAAGCTTTCTTT. This rearrangement joins TRBV5-8 to TRBJ1-1; 7 nucleotides agree with TRBD1. J gave up 3 bases and V 0 bases, and 2 bases lay outside the gene matches. Germline values: CDR1 SGHTS, CDR2 YDEGEE. The CDR3 length is 14 residues.

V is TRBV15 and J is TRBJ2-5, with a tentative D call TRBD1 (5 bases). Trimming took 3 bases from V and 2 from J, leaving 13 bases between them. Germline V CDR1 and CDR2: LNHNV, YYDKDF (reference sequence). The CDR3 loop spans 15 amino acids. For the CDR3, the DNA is TGTGCCACCAGCAGGGCCTCGACAGTACAAGAGACCCAGTACTTC. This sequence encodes CATSRASTVQETQYF.

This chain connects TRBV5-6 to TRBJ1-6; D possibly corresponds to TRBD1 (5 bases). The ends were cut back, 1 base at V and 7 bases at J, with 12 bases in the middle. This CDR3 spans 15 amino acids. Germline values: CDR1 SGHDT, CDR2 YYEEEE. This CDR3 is CASSLSLQGNSPLHF. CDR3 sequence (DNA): TGTGCCAGCAGCTTGTCGCTCCAGGGCAATTCACCCCTCCACTTT.

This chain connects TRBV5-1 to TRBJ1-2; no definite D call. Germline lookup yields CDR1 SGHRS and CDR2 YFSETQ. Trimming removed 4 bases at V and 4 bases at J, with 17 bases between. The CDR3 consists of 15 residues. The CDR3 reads CASSPSASGSYGYTF. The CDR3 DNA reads TGCGCCAGCAGCCCCTCGGCCAGCGGGAGCTATGGCTACACCTTC.

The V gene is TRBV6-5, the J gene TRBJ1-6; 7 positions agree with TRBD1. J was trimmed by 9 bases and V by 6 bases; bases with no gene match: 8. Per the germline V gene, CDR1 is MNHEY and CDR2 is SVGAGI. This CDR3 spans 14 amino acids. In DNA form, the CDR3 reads TGTGCCAGCAGATGGACAGGTGGTTTTTCACCCCTCCACTTT. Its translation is CASRWTGGFSPLHF.

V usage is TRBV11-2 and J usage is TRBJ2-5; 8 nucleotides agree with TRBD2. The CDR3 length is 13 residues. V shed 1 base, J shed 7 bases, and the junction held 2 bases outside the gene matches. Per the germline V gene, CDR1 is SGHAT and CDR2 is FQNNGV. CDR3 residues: CASSLVAGGTQYF. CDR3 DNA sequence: TGTGCCAGCAGCTTAGTTGCGGGGGGGACCCAGTACTTC.

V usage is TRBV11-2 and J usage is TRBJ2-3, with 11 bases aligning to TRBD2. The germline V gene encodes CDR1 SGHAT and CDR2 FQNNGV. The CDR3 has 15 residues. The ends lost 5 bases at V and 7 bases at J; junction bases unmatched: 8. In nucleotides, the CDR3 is TGTGCCAGCAGCAAGACTAGCGGGAAACAAAATACGCAGTATTTT. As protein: CASSKTSGKQNTQYF.

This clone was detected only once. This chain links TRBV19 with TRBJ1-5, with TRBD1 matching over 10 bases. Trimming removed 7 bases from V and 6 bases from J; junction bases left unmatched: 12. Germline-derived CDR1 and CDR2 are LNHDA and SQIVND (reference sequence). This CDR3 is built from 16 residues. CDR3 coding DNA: TGTGCCAGTATGAGCAGACGACAGGGGGCGATTCAGCCCCAGCATTTT. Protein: CASMSRRQGAIQPQHF.